The rows below give T cell receptor beta chains drawn from one sample of a study of T-cell memory formation after mild COVID-19. One entry per CDR3 protein results from TCRdb running MiXCR on the 5' RACE reads. The sample has around 200,000 distinct CDR3 sequences, around 25% seen once. The sequencing input was PBMCs or a T cell subset sorted from them (not recorded which). The receptors here all came from an adult woman who had mild COVID-19 (a few samples of this study predate the infection). Cell type and time point are not known. Both conserved end residues are part of each CDR3. The D gene is left open where the match is weak. The listing skips clone size in some rows; elsewhere it reads once, few, many or a size class.

CDR3nt	CDR3aa	d_gene	abundance	v_gene	j_gene
TGTGCCAGCAGCCCGCAGGGGTTCGAGCAGTACTTC	CASSPQGFEQYF	-	-	TRBV12-3/TRBV12-4	TRBJ2-7
TGTGCCAGTCGCAGGGGGCTGACTGAAGCTTTCTTT	CASRRGLTEAFF	TRBD1	few	TRBV19	TRBJ1-1
TGCGCCAGCAGTTCCGACGGCTACAATGAGCAGTTCTTC	CASSSDGYNEQFF	-	-	TRBV5-1	TRBJ2-1
TGCAGCGTTGATTGGGGGTTTGGCACCGGGGAGCTGTTTTTT	CSVDWGFGTGELFF	-	-	TRBV29-1	TRBJ2-2
TGTGCCATCAGTGAAAGATTGGCGGGAGCCTCCTACGAGCAGTACTTC	CAISERLAGASYEQYF	TRBD2	few	TRBV10-3	TRBJ2-7
TGTGCCAGCAGCTTAATTGGGGCTGGGAGCTATGGCTACACCTTC	CASSLIGAGSYGYTF	-	few	TRBV7-3	TRBJ1-2
TGTGCCAGCAGTTTCCAATTCAGCCGAGCCAGGAACACTGAAGCTTTCTTT	CASSFQFSRARNTEAFF	-	few	TRBV12-3/TRBV12-4	TRBJ1-1
TGTGCCAGCAGCTTAGCAGCGGGGGGGCCGCCCCAAGAGACCCAGTACTTC	CASSLAAGGPPQETQYF	TRBD2	few	TRBV7-6	TRBJ2-5
TGTGCCAGCAGCCCCTCCTCCGGGACCTACGAGCAGTACTTC	CASSPSSGTYEQYF	-	-	TRBV9	TRBJ2-7
TGTGCCAGCAGCGAGTGGGACAAAACCTACGAGCAGTACTTC	CASSEWDKTYEQYF	-	-	TRBV7-9	TRBJ2-7
TGTGCCAGCAGCAAACATCACCGACAGGGTGGCGGGGAGCTGTTTTTT	CASSKHHRQGGGELFF	TRBD1	few	TRBV28	TRBJ2-2
TGTGCCAGCAGCTTGGGACAGGGGGCTCGCACTGAAGCTTTCTTT	CASSLGQGARTEAFF	TRBD1	few	TRBV5-6	TRBJ1-1
TGTGCCAGCAGTCTCGGAGACTTAAGGGGCCAGCCCCAGCATTTT	CASSLGDLRGQPQHF	-	few	TRBV12-3/TRBV12-4	TRBJ1-5
TGCGCCAGCCGGACGGGGGACACAGATACGCAGTATTTT	CASRTGDTDTQYF	-	-	TRBV5-1	TRBJ2-3
TGTGCCAGCAGCTTCCGGATGGGGACAGGGGCCACTGAAGCTTTCTTT	CASSFRMGTGATEAFF	TRBD1	-	TRBV11-2	TRBJ1-1
TGCAGCGTTCCCGCGGCCTGGTCAATGAATGAGCAGTTCTTC	CSVPAAWSMNEQFF	-	-	TRBV29-1	TRBJ2-1